Included here is one T cell receptor (beta chain) sequence, with context. Primed by a sample-barcoded 5' primer and a J-beta primer mix, a second PCR proceeded for about 6 to 12 cycles. Every cDNA molecule bore a tag from a template-switch adaptor containing 12 random nucleotides. TCRdb fed the 5' RACE reads into MiXCR, producing one record per CDR3 protein. Of 850,000 to 1,300,000 distinct CDR3 sequences listed, less than 50% are singletons. Isolation of PBMCs gave at least 6 million cells per sample. The amount of total RNA extracted per sample was at least 5.5 micrograms. This sample is part of a study of blood T cells in healthy people across ages. At the level of the study: About one barcoded beta molecule per two T cells was captured by template switching.

The CDR3 is 17 amino acids. Germline values: CDR1 SGHAT, CDR2 FQNNGV. The sequenced material came from blood. The receptor was derived from a woman aged 60-75 years in good health. The J gene is TRBJ2-1, the V gene TRBV11-2; a weak D match, TRBD1 (5 bases). The better agreement between TRBJ2-7 and the DNA end casts doubt on the J call. CDR3 bases: TGTGCCAGCAGCTCACCCCAGGGAAGGAGCTCCTACAATGAGCAGTACTTC. Residues: CASSSPQGRSSYNEQYF.